Following are 26 T cell receptor beta chains from one sample sequenced in a study of shared clonotypes between healthy human individuals (dated by TCRdb to the early 2020s). To prepare the library, the immunoSEQ multiplex PCR assay was applied. TCRdb provides this immuneACCESS table in a form limited to in-frame rearrangements. Some clones are lacking; in checked studies, under half of them reflect an unresolved V gene, and why the rest are absent is not known. The sample data list 1.6 million or so clones, and more than 95% of these were observed just once. Of the sample, over 1% falls within the top ten clones. The sample was naive CD4+ T cells sorted from blood. The label giving this sample's cell subset or site can be read as: CD45RA+ positively selected. These receptors were collected from a man aged 25-40 years in good health.

This chain joins TRBV7-6 and TRBJ1-4; possibly TRBD1 for D (6 bases). The CDR3 sequence is 15 residues long. V dropped 5 bases and J dropped 8 bases, with 18 bases sitting between them. Per germline, CDR1 SGHVS and CDR2 FNYEAQ. The CDR3 protein is CASSVTDRIAEKLFF. CDR3 DNA sequence: TGTGCCAGCAGCGTGACCGACAGGATCGCGGAAAAACTGTTTTTT.

The chain combines TRBV7-2 with TRBJ1-2; tentatively, D is TRBD1 (6 bases). CDR1 and CDR2 (germline): SGHTA, FQGNSA. V lost 5 bases and J lost 5, with 30 bases in between. This CDR3 is built from 19 residues. CDR3 sequence reads: CASSQNVGLGGLREYGYTF. CDR3 nucleotide sequence: TGTGCCAGCAGCCAAAACGTCGGTTTGGGGGGCCTAAGGGAGTATGGCTACACCTTC.

This clone was recorded only once. This chain joins TRBV11-2 and TRBJ2-1; D ambiguous. CDR3 length: 15 residues. Germline lookup yields CDR1 SGHAT and CDR2 FQNNGV. V shed 0 bases and J shed 5 bases, with 11 bases lying between them. CDR3 DNA: TGTGCCAGCAGCTTAGATCTTGGGATTAACAATGAGCAGTTCTTC. This translates into CASSLDLGINNEQFF.

The J gene is TRBJ2-1, the V gene TRBV2, with 10 bases identical to TRBD2. CDR3 length equals 14 residues. The V and J ends lost 2 bases and 5 bases, in that order; junction bases with no gene match: 0. CDR1 is SNHLY, CDR2 FYNNEI, per germline. CDR3 in DNA: TGTGCCAGCAGTGAAACTAGCGGGAACAATGAGCAGTTCTTC. Its translation: CASSETSGNNEQFF.

The rearrangement joins TRBV19 to TRBJ1-5; D perhaps matches TRBD1 (6 bases). The CDR3 is 15 residues long. Germline assignment: CDR1 LNHDA and CDR2 SQIVND (reference sequence). V lost 3 bases to trimming and J lost 9 bases, with 18 bases between them. CDR3 sequence: CASSIRDKQSSPQHF. The CDR3 region has the DNA TGTGCCAGTAGTATCCGGGACAAACAATCATCGCCCCAGCATTTT. The variable domain in full, completed from reference TRBV19 and TRBJ1-5, reads DGGITQSPKYLFRKEGQNVTLSCEQNLNHDAMYWYRQDPGQGLRLIYYSQIVNDFQKGDIAEGYSVSREKKESFPLTVTSAQKNPTAFYLCASSIRDKQSSPQHFGDGTRLSIL.

The V call is TRBV7-3, the J call TRBJ2-1; 8 bases map to TRBD2. The CDR3 has 15 amino acids. The V gene's germline CDR1 is SGHTA and CDR2 FQGTGA. V trimming: 5 bases; J trimming: 4 bases; junction bases outside the gene matches: 7. The CDR3 DNA is TGTGCCAGCAGCCTCGTAGTAGCGGGGTACAATGAGCAGTTCTTC. Translation gives CASSLVVAGYNEQFF.

A single count supports this clone. The sample contains more than one DNA sequence encoding this CDR3. This sequence joins TRBV9 and TRBJ2-5, with TRBD1 as a possible D gene (5 bases). This CDR3 has 13 residues. Looked up from germline, CDR1 is SGDLS and CDR2 is YYNGEE. V lost 0 bases, J lost 2 bases, and 5 bases lay in between. As DNA, the CDR3 is TGTGCCAGCAGCGTAGCAGGGCAAGAGACCCAGTACTTC. As protein: CASSVAGQETQYF.

The chain uses TRBV21-1 and TRBJ2-1. TRBV21-1 is flagged as a pseudogene. The CDR3 loop spans 17 amino acids. The CDR3 region has the DNA TGTGCCAGCAGCAACTTACTCACAGGGGAGGGTAGGAATGAGCAGTTCTTC. Protein product: CASSNLLTGEGRNEQFF.

J is TRBJ2-3 and V is TRBV9, with D possibly being TRBD2 (5 bases). The CDR3 has 16 amino acids. Germline CDR1 is SGDLS and CDR2 is YYNGEE. V was pared by 0 bases and J by 1 base, with 12 bases between. CDR3 nucleotide sequence: TGTGCCAGCAGCGTAGAAGCCTGGCGGGGCACAGATACGCAGTATTTT. It is translated as CASSVEAWRGTDTQYF.

The V and J genes are TRBV7-9 and TRBJ1-2; D may be TRBD1 (6 bases). The germline V gene encodes CDR1 SEHNR and CDR2 FQNEAQ (reference sequence). This CDR3 spans 16 amino acids. V dropped 2 bases and J dropped 5 bases, with 18 bases sitting between them. The CDR3 reads CASSLLPGEGGYGYTF. The CDR3 DNA sequence: TGTGCCAGCAGCTTACTTCCAGGGGAAGGAGGGTATGGCTACACCTTC.

The chain has TRBV19 and TRBJ2-7, with 11 bases lining up with TRBD2. The CDR3 totals 16 residues. Per the germline V gene, CDR1 is LNHDA and CDR2 is SQIVND (reference sequence). V was pared by 5 bases and J by 2 bases, with 8 bases of the junction left unmatched. As DNA, the CDR3 is TGTGCCAGTAGTGTAACCGGGACTAGCGGTACCTACGAGCAGTACTTC. Its translation: CASSVTGTSGTYEQYF.

This sequence joins TRBV14 and TRBJ2-3; 8 positions agree with TRBD2. Trimming removed 4 bases from V and 2 bases from J; junction bases left unmatched: 8. Germline CDR1 SGHDN, CDR2 FVKESK. The length of the CDR3 is 16 residues. CDR3 nucleotide sequence: TGTGCCAGCAGCCCGATAGCGGGAAGCTCCACAGATACGCAGTATTTT. Protein: CASSPIAGSSTDTQYF. The complete variable domain, with remaining parts taken from reference TRBV14 and TRBJ2-3, reads EAGVTQFPSHSVIEKGQTVTLRCDPISGHDNLYWYRRVMGKEIKFLLHFVKESKQDESGMPNNRFLAERTGGTYSTLKVQPAELEDSGVYFCASSPIAGSSTDTQYFGPGTRLTVL.

This clone was seen only once. The chain employs TRBV27 and TRBJ2-2; the D gene is possibly TRBD2 (6 bases). The length of the CDR3 is 19 residues. Germline CDR1 reads MNHEY; CDR2 reads SMNVEV (reference sequence). Trimming shortened V by 3 bases and J by 1 base, and 21 bases separated the two germline ends. The CDR3: CASSFSLRVAVMNTGELFF. CDR3 bases: TGTGCCAGCAGTTTCTCGCTCAGGGTAGCGGTTATGAACACCGGGGAGCTGTTTTTT.

The chain recombines TRBV5-1 with TRBJ1-1, with TRBD1 identical over 7 bases. The CDR3 sequence is 16 residues long. J gave up 3 bases and V 4 bases, and 12 bases lay outside the gene matches. Germline lookup yields CDR1 SGHRS and CDR2 YFSETQ. The CDR3 DNA sequence: TGCGCCAGCAGCCCGACAGGGTCGGGGCTTGACACTGAAGCTTTCTTT. Its protein is CASSPTGSGLDTEAFF.

The chain uses TRBV5-1 and TRBJ2-7, with TRBD2 matching over 10 bases. Germline V gene data show CDR1 as SGHRS and CDR2 as YFSETQ. Losses at the gene ends were 4 bases for V and 3 bases for J; bases not matched to a gene: 7. The CDR3 has 15 residues. The CDR3 DNA reads as TGCGCCAGCAGCGCCAGCCAGCGGGAGGGCTACGAGCAGTACTTC. Encoded protein: CASSASQREGYEQYF.

This clone was counted a single time. This chain uses TRBV10-3 with TRBJ2-7; D is tentatively TRBD1 or TRBD2 (5 bases each). This CDR3 has 12 residues. The germline gives CDR1 ENHRY, CDR2 SYGVKD. Trimming cost V 4 bases and J 6 bases, with 10 bases left between them. CDR3 residues: CAISVERGEQYF. CDR3 DNA: TGTGCCATCAGTGTCGAGAGGGGCGAGCAGTACTTC.

V is TRBV5-1 and J is TRBJ2-4; D uncertain. Germline assignment: CDR1 SGHRS and CDR2 YFSETQ. The CDR3 consists of 15 residues. The V gene lost 4 bases and the J gene lost 6 bases, with 17 bases spanning the gap. The CDR3 region is CASSIDGLTGNIQYF. The CDR3 DNA reads as TGCGCCAGCAGCATCGACGGTCTCACTGGAAACATTCAGTACTTC.

Here the CDR3 reads CASGRDTDTQYF. DNA for the CDR3: TGTGCCAGCGGACGGGACACAGATACGCAGTATTTT. This chain links TRBV7-8 with TRBJ2-3; maybe TRBD2 (5 bases). Germline V gives CDR1 SGHVS, CDR2 FQNEAQ. The CDR3 has 12 residues. Trimming shortened V by 8 bases and J by 2 bases, and 8 bases separated the two germline ends.

The V and J genes are TRBV6-4 and TRBJ1-1; the D is unclear. Germline V lookup: CDR1 MRHNA, CDR2 SNTAGT. V lost 6 bases, J lost 4 bases, and 12 bases lay in between. This CDR3 spans 13 amino acids. CDR3 region: CASRGGESTEAFF. As DNA, the CDR3 is TGTGCCAGCAGAGGCGGGGAGAGCACTGAAGCTTTCTTT.

The chain uses TRBV20-1 and TRBJ1-5; D ambiguous. Germline CDR1 and CDR2: DFQATT and SNEGSKA (reference sequence). The CDR3 is 11 residues long. V gave up 6 bases and J gave up 5 bases, with 8 bases separating them. The chain's CDR3 is CSALGDQPQHF. The DNA for the CDR3 is TGCAGTGCCCTCGGTGATCAGCCCCAGCATTTT.

The rearrangement uses TRBV7-9 and TRBJ2-7, with 8 bases matching TRBD2. CDR1 and CDR2 (germline): SEHNR, FQNEAQ (reference sequence). This CDR3 comprises 14 residues. The V segment lost 3 bases and the J segment 4 bases; nucleotides outside the gene matches: 5. In DNA form, the CDR3 reads TGTGCCAGCAGCTTCGGAAGCGGGAGTTACGAGCAGTACTTC. Its protein is CASSFGSGSYEQYF.

The chain joins TRBV5-6 to TRBJ2-5, with 8 bases that match TRBD1. V gave up 4 bases and J gave up 4 bases; unmatched junction bases: 9. The CDR3 sequence is 15 residues long. Per germline, CDR1 SGHDT and CDR2 YYEEEE. The CDR3 DNA sequence: TGTGCCAGCAGCACCCCCAGGGGGCCGGGAGAGACCCAGTACTTC. Its protein is CASSTPRGPGETQYF. The full variable domain, in which reference TRBV5-6 and TRBJ2-5 provide the parts outside the CDR3, is DAGVTQSPTHLIKTRGQQVTLRCSPKSGHDTVSWYQQALGQGPQFIFQYYEEEERQRGNFPDRFSGHQFPNYSSELNVNALLLGDSALYLCASSTPRGPGETQYFGPGTRLLVL.

The CDR3 sequence: CAISPSGYYQETQYF. The CDR3 nucleotides are TGTGCCATCAGTCCCTCGGGATACTACCAAGAGACCCAGTACTTC. The chain has TRBV10-3 and TRBJ2-5, with D perhaps TRBD2 (5 bases). Germline loops: CDR1 ENHRY, CDR2 SYGVKD. The CDR3 sequence is 15 residues long. Between the trimmed V and J ends, which lost 5 bases and 0 bases, there was a span of 13 bases.

This clone came up once. The chain couples TRBV6-6 to TRBJ2-1; perhaps TRBD1 as D (6 bases). The CDR3 extends over 11 amino acids. From germline, CDR1 is MNHNY and CDR2 SVGAGI (reference sequence). Trimming removed 6 bases from V and 9 bases from J, with 9 bases in between. The CDR3, as DNA: TGTGCCAGCAGAGGGGGTCTTGAGCAGTTCTTC. Translation gives CASRGGLEQFF.

This chain joins TRBV9 and TRBJ2-2; 8 bases align to TRBD2. This CDR3 has 15 residues. In germline, CDR1 is SGDLS, CDR2 YYNGEE. Unmatched junction bases numbered 5, after V lost 4 bases and J lost 3 bases. The CDR3 DNA follows: TGTGCCAGCAGCTTTGGACTAGCCGACACCGGGGAGCTGTTTTTT. Translated, it gives CASSFGLADTGELFF.

This chain links TRBV6-6 with TRBJ2-5; TRBD2 aligns across 10 bases. The V gene end was trimmed by 7 bases and the J gene end by 5 bases; junction bases not matched to a gene: 7. This CDR3 is 14 amino acids long. Germline CDR1 reads MNHNY; CDR2 reads SVGAGI (reference sequence). CDR3 DNA sequence: TGTGCCAGCAAGCGGGAGGGCAGCCTTGAGACCCAGTACTTC. It encodes CASKREGSLETQYF.